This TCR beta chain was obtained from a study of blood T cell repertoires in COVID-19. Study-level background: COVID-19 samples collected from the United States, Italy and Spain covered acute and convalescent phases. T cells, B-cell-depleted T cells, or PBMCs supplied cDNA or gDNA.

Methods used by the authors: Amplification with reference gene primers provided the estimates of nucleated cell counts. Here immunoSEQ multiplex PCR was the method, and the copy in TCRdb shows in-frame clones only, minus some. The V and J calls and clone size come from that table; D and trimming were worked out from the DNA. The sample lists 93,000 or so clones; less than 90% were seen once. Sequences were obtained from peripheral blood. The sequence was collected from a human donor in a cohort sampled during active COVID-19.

CDR3 protein: CASSLGADPRGTQYF. The DNA for the CDR3 is TGCGCCAGCAGCTTGGGAGCGGACCCCCGGGGGACGCAGTATTTT. This chain uses TRBV5-1 with TRBJ2-3; D possibly corresponds to TRBD2 (6 bases). The ends were cut back, 0 bases at V and 9 bases at J, with 17 bases in the middle. The CDR3 spans 15 residues. The V gene's germline CDR1 is SGHRS and CDR2 YFSETQ.